These 32 T cell receptor beta chains came from one sample sequenced in a study of T cell responses to AZD1222 COVID-19 vaccine (dated by TCRdb to about 2021). The intended sense of this specimen's time point label: baseline before first vaccination. Library prep was done by the immunoSEQ multiplex PCR assay. What TCRdb holds here is the immuneACCESS table cut down to in-frame rearrangements. Part of the clones is not present; checked against another copy, under half of the missing clones reflect an unresolved V gene, and the others are unexplained. This sample holds over 95,000 clones; about nine tenths were observed only once. Roughly 4.5% of the sample comes from the top ten. Sequencing was performed on peripheral blood, taken on day 0 of AZD1222 vaccination. These receptors all stem from an adult in good health.

This clone has a handful of counts. V usage is TRBV27 and J usage is TRBJ1-4, with 7 bases lining up with TRBD1. CDR3 length: 14 amino acids. J lost 7 bases, V lost 5 bases, and 7 bases had no gene match. Germline V gene sequence: CDR1 MNHEY, CDR2 SMNVEV (reference sequence). CDR3: CASSRRQGREKLFF. The CDR3 DNA follows: TGTGCCAGCAGTCGCAGACAGGGTCGTGAAAAACTGTTTTTT.

V and J are TRBV27 and TRBJ1-5; D call uncertain. This CDR3 has 13 residues. Trimming took off 3 bases at V and 5 bases at J, with 8 bases between the two ends. Germline V lookup: CDR1 MNHEY, CDR2 SMNVEV (reference sequence). The DNA of the CDR3 is TGTGCCAGCAGTTTTGGGGTTTATCAGCCCCAGCATTTT. Encoded protein: CASSFGVYQPQHF.

V is TRBV6-1 and J is TRBJ1-2; 11 bases line up with TRBD1. The CDR3 consists of 15 residues. V shed 3 bases, J shed 7 bases, and the junction held 7 bases outside the gene matches. Germline V gene lookup returns CDR1 MNHNS and CDR2 SASEGT. The CDR3 region has the DNA TGTGCCAGCAGTGAGGACAGGGGGCTCTTTGGTGGCTACACCTTC. The encoded protein is CASSEDRGLFGGYTF.

The CDR3: CASSQESSGVSIEQFF. The CDR3 DNA sequence: TGTGCCAGCAGCCAAGAGTCGAGCGGGGTTAGTATTGAGCAGTTCTTC. The chain is built from TRBV14 and TRBJ2-1; 7 bases match TRBD2. V lost 0 bases and J lost 9; bases outside the gene matches: 11. In germline, CDR1 is SGHDN, CDR2 FVKESK. The CDR3 totals 16 residues.

This chain connects TRBV24-1 to TRBJ2-1; tentatively, D is TRBD1 or TRBD2 (6 bases each). The CDR3 extends over 14 amino acids. CDR1 KGHDR and CDR2 SFDVKD come from the germline V gene. V lost 5 bases to trimming and J lost 9 bases, with 16 bases between them. The CDR3 protein is CATSGAPGAGEQFF. CDR3 in DNA: TGTGCCACCAGTGGAGCGCCGGGGGCGGGTGAGCAGTTCTTC.

V gene TRBV15 combines with J gene TRBJ2-7; D remains ambiguous. Germline V gene lookup returns CDR1 LNHNV and CDR2 YYDKDF (reference sequence). The V end lost 1 base, the J end lost 3 bases, and 7 bases lay between the germline ends. CDR3 length equals 13 residues. DNA of the CDR3: TGTGCCACCAGCAGAGTGTCGGGCTACGAGCAGTACTTC. It translates to CATSRVSGYEQYF.

The rearrangement links TRBV7-9 to TRBJ1-1, with TRBD1 matching 8 bases. This CDR3 region has 15 residues. The germline V gene encodes CDR1 SEHNR and CDR2 FQNEAQ (reference sequence). J gave up 0 bases and V 3 bases, and 3 bases lay outside the gene matches. The CDR3 sequence: CASSFLTGVNTEAFF. CDR3 coding DNA: TGTGCCAGCAGCTTCCTGACAGGGGTGAACACTGAAGCTTTCTTT. Full variable domain (rest looked up from reference TRBV7-9 and TRBJ1-1): DTGVSQNPRHKITKRGQNVTFRCDPISEHNRLYWYRQTLGQGPEFLTYFQNEAQLEKSRLLSDRFSAERPKGSFSTLEIQRTEQGDSAMYLCASSFLTGVNTEAFFGQGTRLTVV.

The rearrangement links TRBV11-2 to TRBJ2-5, with no clear D. V was shortened by 5 bases and J by 5 bases, with 9 bases between the two germline ends. CDR1 SGHAT and CDR2 FQNNGV come from the germline V gene. The CDR3 loop spans 12 amino acids. The CDR3 DNA reads as TGTGCCAGCAGCCCCTCGCAGGAGACCCAGTACTTC. This gives the protein CASSPSQETQYF. Based on the CDR3 plus reference TRBV11-2 and TRBJ2-5, the full variable domain is EAGVAQSPRYKIIEKRQSVAFWCNPISGHATLYWYQQILGQGPKLLIQFQNNGVVDDSQLPKDRFSAERLKGVDSTLKIQPAKLEDSAVYLCASSPSQETQYFGPGTRLLVL.

The V gene is TRBV4-3, the J gene TRBJ1-3; a weak D match, TRBD1 (5 bases). Per germline, CDR1 LGHNA and CDR2 YSLEER. V was trimmed by 7 bases and J by 4 bases, leaving 17 bases between them. This CDR3 has 15 amino acids. The CDR3 loop reads CASTSGPGTGNTIYF. The DNA of the CDR3 is TGCGCCAGCACCTCAGGGCCGGGGACGGGAAACACCATATATTTT.

This clone has just one count. This chain joins TRBV5-5 and TRBJ1-5; D is unclear. The CDR3 covers 14 residues. Trimming took off 0 bases at V and 10 bases at J, with 14 bases between the two ends. Germline loops: CDR1 SGHKS, CDR2 YYEKEE (reference sequence). The CDR3 DNA reads as TGTGCCAGCAGCTTGGAAGACAAAACATTCCCCCAGCATTTT. It is translated as CASSLEDKTFPQHF. Complete variable domain (other parts from reference TRBV5-5 and TRBJ1-5): DAGVTQSPTHLIKTRGQQVTLRCSPISGHKSVSWYQQVLGQGPQFIFQYYEKEERGRGNFPDRFSARQFPNYSSELNVNALLLGDSALYLCASSLEDKTFPQHFGDGTRLSIL.

Note on this clone: Other DNA sequences in this sample translate to the same CDR3. This sequence joins TRBV9 and TRBJ1-6; D is perhaps TRBD1 (6 bases). The CDR3 loop spans 14 amino acids. The germline gives CDR1 SGDLS, CDR2 YYNGEE. The ends were cut back, 0 bases at V and 7 bases at J, with 8 bases in the middle. Written as DNA, the CDR3 is TGTGCCAGCAGCGTAGGGCAGGGGAATTCACCCCTCCACTTT. Amino acids: CASSVGQGNSPLHF.

This rearrangement joins TRBV6-5 to TRBJ2-7; a possible D gene is TRBD1 (6 bases). The CDR3 extends over 15 amino acids. Germline CDR1 and CDR2: MNHEY and SVGAGI. Trimming removed 4 bases from V and 3 bases from J, with 16 bases in between. The CDR3 reads CASSSTGTTLYEQYF. CDR3 in DNA: TGTGCCAGCAGTTCGACCGGGACAACTCTCTACGAGCAGTACTTC.

The gene calls are TRBV5-1 and TRBJ2-7; D gene uncertain. This CDR3 has 11 amino acids. Trimming pared 5 bases from V and 2 bases from J, leaving 5 bases between. Germline-derived CDR1 and CDR2 are SGHRS and YFSETQ. The CDR3 DNA sequence: TGCGCCAGCAGGATCGCCTACGAGCAGTACTTC. Translation: CASRIAYEQYF.

By its share, this clone is medium-sized. V usage is TRBV12-3 or TRBV12-4 and J usage is TRBJ2-7; 10 bases fit TRBD1. V shed 10 bases, J shed 5 bases, and the junction held 8 bases outside the gene matches. CDR3 length: 13 amino acids. In DNA form, the CDR3 reads TGTGCCATCCTAGGACAGGGGGACCACGAGCAGTACTTC. This codes for CAILGQGDHEQYF.

The gene calls are TRBV12-3 or TRBV12-4 and TRBJ1-1; D is unclear. The CDR3 is 13 residues long. V shed 8 bases and J shed 3 bases, with 13 bases lying between them. Here the CDR3 reads CASELLGDTEAFF. For the CDR3, the DNA is TGTGCCAGCGAGCTCCTTGGAGACACTGAAGCTTTCTTT.

The genes are TRBV2 and TRBJ1-5; D not certain. Germline lookup yields CDR1 SNHLY and CDR2 FYNNEI. CDR3 length: 15 residues. V dropped 5 bases and J dropped 0 bases, with 11 bases sitting between them. The CDR3 spells CASSPGMGSNQPQHF. In nucleotides, the CDR3 is TGTGCCAGCAGTCCGGGGATGGGTAGCAATCAGCCCCAGCATTTT.

In nucleotides, the CDR3 is TGTGCCAGCAGTTTGAGACAGGGGTACGGCTACACCTTC. It codes for CASSLRQGYGYTF. This rearrangement joins TRBV12-3 or TRBV12-4 to TRBJ1-2; 8 bases agree with TRBD1. Trimming removed 3 bases from V and 8 bases from J; junction bases left unmatched: 5. The CDR3 spans 13 residues.

This clone was observed a single time. The genes are TRBV6-2 or TRBV6-3 and TRBJ1-2, with D perhaps matching TRBD1 (6 bases). V was shortened by 5 bases and J by 2 bases, with 9 bases between the two germline ends. The CDR3 has 13 amino acids. Germline V lookup: CDR1 MNHEY, CDR2 SVGEGT. The CDR3 loop reads CASSTGLNYGYTF. The CDR3 DNA is TGTGCCAGCAGTACAGGGTTGAACTATGGCTACACCTTC.

This clone appeared a few times. V usage is TRBV28 and J usage is TRBJ2-7, with D uncertain. Trimming took off 10 bases at V and 2 bases at J, with 12 bases between the two ends. Germline V lookup: CDR1 MDHEN, CDR2 SYDVKM. CDR3 size: 12 residues. The CDR3: CATSGEPYEQYF. The CDR3 coding sequence is TGTGCCACCTCAGGAGAACCCTACGAGCAGTACTTC.

The sample holds one count of this clone. This rearrangement joins TRBV6-5 to TRBJ1-4, with 7 bases aligning to TRBD1. Germline V gene data show CDR1 as MNHEY and CDR2 as SVGAGI. V trimming: 6 bases; J trimming: 5 bases; junction bases outside the gene matches: 9. The length of the CDR3 is 15 residues. This CDR3 reads CASRYRGRENEKLFF. The CDR3 nucleotides are TGTGCCAGCAGATATAGGGGGCGAGAGAATGAAAAACTGTTTTTT.

The rearrangement joins TRBV9 to TRBJ1-6, with 11 bases identical to TRBD1. Trimming cost V 3 bases and J 7 bases; bases outside gene matches: 9. The CDR3 length is 17 residues. Germline V lookup: CDR1 SGDLS, CDR2 YYNGEE. The CDR3 here is CASSDQWGDRGNSPLHF. Here the CDR3 DNA reads TGTGCCAGCAGCGACCAGTGGGGGGACAGGGGGAATTCACCCCTCCACTTT.

V usage is TRBV11-2 and J usage is TRBJ2-5, with TRBD2 matching over 7 bases. CDR3 length: 14 residues. V was pared by 5 bases and J by 2 bases, with 5 bases of the junction left unmatched. Germline V CDR1 and CDR2: SGHAT, FQNNGV. The CDR3 loop reads CASSPGLTQETQYF. The CDR3 nucleotides are TGTGCCAGCAGCCCGGGACTAACGCAAGAGACCCAGTACTTC.

V and J are TRBV24-1 and TRBJ1-2; D is unclear. CDR1 and CDR2 from the germline V gene are KGHDR and SFDVKD. The CDR3 length is 15 residues. V lost 2 bases and J 4 bases, leaving 13 bases between the germline ends. The CDR3 bases are TGTGCCACCAGTGATTCGGACCAAAAGGTCTATGGCTACACCTTC. Protein: CATSDSDQKVYGYTF.

The chain is built from TRBV7-2 and TRBJ2-1, with 11 bases that match TRBD1. This CDR3 is 14 amino acids long. J lost 7 bases, V lost 5 bases, and 4 bases had no gene match. In germline, CDR1 is SGHTA, CDR2 FQGNSA. The CDR3 DNA reads TGTGCCAGCAGCAGTGGGACAGGGGGGAATGAGCAGTTCTTC. Protein: CASSSGTGGNEQFF.

The chain recombines TRBV19 with TRBJ2-7, with D maybe TRBD1 (7 bases). CDR3 size: 15 residues. V lost 2 bases and J lost 5, with 16 bases in between. Germline CDR1 LNHDA, CDR2 SQIVND (reference sequence). CDR3 region: CASSISTGRMNEQYF. The CDR3 coding sequence is TGTGCCAGTAGTATATCGACAGGGAGGATGAACGAGCAGTACTTC.

This chain uses TRBV27 with TRBJ2-3, with no clear D. Germline V gene sequence: CDR1 MNHEY, CDR2 SMNVEV (reference sequence). Trimming removed 8 bases at V and 5 bases at J, with 11 bases between. This CDR3 is 12 amino acids long. The CDR3 DNA reads as TGTGCCAGCGGCGGAATGGGAGATACGCAGTATTTT. It specifies CASGGMGDTQYF.

The chain couples TRBV9 to TRBJ2-1, with 13 positions matching TRBD2. Per germline, CDR1 SGDLS and CDR2 YYNGEE. The ends lost 3 bases at V and 4 bases at J; junction bases unmatched: 4. This CDR3 is 16 amino acids long. CDR3 protein: CASSGTSGGTYNEQFF. In nucleotides, the CDR3 is TGTGCCAGCAGCGGGACTAGCGGGGGTACTTACAATGAGCAGTTCTTC. Together with reference TRBV9 and TRBJ2-1, the CDR3 gives the full variable domain: DSGVTQTPKHLITATGQRVTLRCSPRSGDLSVYWYQQSLDQGLQFLIQYYNGEERAKGNILERFSAQQFPDLHSELNLSSLELGDSALYFCASSGTSGGTYNEQFFGPGTRLTVL.

This chain connects TRBV7-9 to TRBJ1-5; TRBD1 might be the D (5 bases). The V gene lost 1 base and the J gene lost 6 bases, with 13 bases spanning the gap. This CDR3 spans 15 amino acids. CDR1 is SEHNR and CDR2 is FQNEAQ in the germline V gene (reference sequence). The CDR3 DNA reads as TGTGCCAGCAGCTTAGGGGCAGGGCCCGGTCAGCCCCAGCATTTT. It yields the protein CASSLGAGPGQPQHF.

This chain joins TRBV30 and TRBJ2-7, with D hard to call. This CDR3 region has 12 residues. Germline V gene sequence: CDR1 GTSNPN, CDR2 SVGIG (reference sequence). V lost 0 bases and J 2 bases, leaving 5 bases between the germline ends. This chain's CDR3 is CAWSVGPYEQYF. CDR3 nucleotides: TGTGCCTGGAGTGTAGGGCCCTACGAGCAGTACTTC.

The chain links TRBV7-2 to TRBJ2-1; either TRBD1 or TRBD2 may supply D (7 bases each). Trimming removed 1 base from V and 6 bases from J, with 22 bases in between. Germline CDR1 and CDR2: SGHTA and FQGNSA. The CDR3 has 18 residues. The CDR3 spells CASSLVPHTGEGVNEQFF. The CDR3 DNA sequence: TGTGCCAGCAGCTTAGTTCCCCATACAGGGGAGGGGGTCAATGAGCAGTTCTTC. Drawing the rest from reference TRBV7-2 and TRBJ2-1, the complete variable domain is GAGVSQSPSNKVTEKGKDVELRCDPISGHTALYWYRQSLGQGLEFLIYFQGNSAPDKSGLPSDRFSAERTGGSVSTLTIQRTQQEDSAVYLCASSLVPHTGEGVNEQFFGPGTRLTVL.

This chain connects TRBV6-5 to TRBJ2-3, with D perhaps matching TRBD2 (5 bases). Germline loops: CDR1 MNHEY, CDR2 SVGAGI. V lost 4 bases and J lost 8, with 19 bases in between. The CDR3 is made up of 15 amino acids. In DNA form, the CDR3 reads TGTGCCAGCAGTTTAAATCCGGTCACCGAGGGTACGCAGTATTTT. It translates to CASSLNPVTEGTQYF.

This chain joins TRBV5-1 and TRBJ1-2; 7 nucleotides line up with TRBD1. With V trimmed by 2 bases and J by 10 bases, 8 bases remained unmatched. Per the germline V gene, CDR1 is SGHRS and CDR2 is YFSETQ. The CDR3 extends over 13 amino acids. The chain's CDR3 is CASSLGQGEYYTF. The CDR3 DNA sequence: TGCGCCAGCAGCTTAGGCCAGGGGGAGTACTACACCTTC.